The entry below gives a single T cell receptor beta chain sequence along with its context. Its cognate antigen is unknown. MiXCR, applied by TCRdb to the reads, yields one record per CDR3 protein. Here the sample spans around 300,000 distinct CDR3 sequences, 20% to 25% being singletons. The data stem from a study of T cell repertoires in cytomegalovirus infection. Study information: In public TCR beta signatures, there were indications of both CMV infection and matching HLA type. General study points: It was HLA-C-restricted CMV-specific TCR beta clonotypes that dominated the response ex vivo. There were carriers of CMV plus the relevant HLA, and cumulative public TCR beta family frequency identified them.

Looked up from germline, CDR1 is MNHEY and CDR2 is SVGEGT. Trimming stripped 0 bases from V and 5 bases from J, with 11 bases between. The CDR3 totals 15 residues. The rearrangement joins TRBV6-2 or TRBV6-3 to TRBJ2-1; D unresolved. Sequencing used cultured PBMCs, obtained from culture after CMV antigen stimulation. The TCR was taken from a human donor in good health (CMV status not recorded). Some clones in this sample may be carry-over from other donors' samples. CDR3 DNA sequence: TGTGCCAGCAGTTACTCGATACCAGGAAACAATGAGCAGTTCTTC. Encoded protein: CASSYSIPGNNEQFF.